This paragraph reports one T cell receptor beta chain. Its antigen remains unidentified. The PCR ran on 60 Vbeta and 13 Jbeta primers. Using immunoSEQ multiplex PCR, the repertoire was profiled, and TCRdb retains in-frame clones only, with some absent. This table holds around 99,000 clones, roughly 87% found once. The data are from a study of cytomegalovirus exposure and HLA in healthy donors. Study observations and caveats: It was confirmed in vitro that three of the CMV-associated chains were specific for CMV antigens. The study recorded 160 or so TCR beta chains that were cytomegalovirus-associated. Per a prior analysis, the majority of TCR beta V segments were productive roughly 87% or roughly 30% of the time.

Germline V gene data show CDR1 as SGDLS and CDR2 as YYNGEE. This CDR3 comprises 16 residues. Trimming shortened V by 0 bases and J by 2 bases, and 15 bases separated the two germline ends. The source material was PBMCs. The sequence derives from a man aged 25 to 40 in good health and CMV-seropositive. This chain joins TRBV9 and TRBJ2-7; TRBD2 might be the D (5 bases). This CDR3 is CASSVGGAPGTYEQYF. CDR3 in DNA: TGTGCCAGCAGCGTAGGGGGAGCCCCGGGGACCTACGAGCAGTACTTC.